This T cell receptor (beta chain) was obtained from a study of cytotoxic CD8 clonotypes in ibrutinib-treated CLL. The CDR3 consists of 11 residues. CDR1 and CDR2 (germline): SGHRS, YFSETQ. Trimming cost V 0 bases and J 10 bases, with 6 bases left between them. Sequencing used immunoSEQ multiplex PCR; TCRdb keeps in-frame clones, though not all of them. The sample has more than 200,000 clones; roughly 79% are singletons. This clone was observed a handful of times. This receptor was taken from a human donor with chronic lymphocytic leukemia. Sequenced material: PBMCs, taken after 12 months of ibrutinib treatment. The genes are TRBV5-1 and TRBJ2-3; D uncertain. This CDR3 is CASSLERSQYF. The CDR3 bases are TGCGCCAGCAGCTTGGAGAGGTCGCAGTATTTT.